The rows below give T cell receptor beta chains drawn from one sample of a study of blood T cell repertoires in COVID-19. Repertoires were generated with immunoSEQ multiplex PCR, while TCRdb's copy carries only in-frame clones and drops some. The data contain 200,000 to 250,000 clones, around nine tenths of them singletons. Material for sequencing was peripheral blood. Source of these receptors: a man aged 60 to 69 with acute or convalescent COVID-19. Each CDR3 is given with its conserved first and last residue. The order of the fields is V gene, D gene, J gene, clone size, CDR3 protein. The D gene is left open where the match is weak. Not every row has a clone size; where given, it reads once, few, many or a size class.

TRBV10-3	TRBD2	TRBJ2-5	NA	CAISEFLSGSQETQYF
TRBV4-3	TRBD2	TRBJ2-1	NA	CASSQRFGLAGSYNEQFF
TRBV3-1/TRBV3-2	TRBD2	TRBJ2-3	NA	CASSTTSGAIDTQYF
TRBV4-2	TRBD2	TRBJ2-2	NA	CASSHTSGGASGELFF
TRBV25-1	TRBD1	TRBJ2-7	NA	CASSVHGTGPYEQYF
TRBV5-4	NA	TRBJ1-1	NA	CASSLWMTGNTEAFF
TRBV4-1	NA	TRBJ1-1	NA	CASTRNTRSGKAFF
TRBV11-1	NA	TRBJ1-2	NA	CASSFDGNYGYTF
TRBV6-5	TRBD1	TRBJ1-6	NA	CASTLGGQGLIHF
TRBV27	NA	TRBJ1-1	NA	CASSPDWGNRGMAFF
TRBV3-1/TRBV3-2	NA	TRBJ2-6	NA	CASSPGLAGTGANVLTF
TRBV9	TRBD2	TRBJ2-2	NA	CASSVEGSGDPNTGELFF
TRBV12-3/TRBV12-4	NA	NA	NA	CASSQDPGRELFF
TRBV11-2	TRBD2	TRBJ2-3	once	CASSSLRTSGGVADTQYF
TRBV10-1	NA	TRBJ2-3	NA	CASAHRDKITDTQYF
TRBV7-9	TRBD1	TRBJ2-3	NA	CASNRQGADTQYF
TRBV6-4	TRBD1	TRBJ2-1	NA	CASSDSELGQGVIDEQFF
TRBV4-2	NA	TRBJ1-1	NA	CASSQDPNRKTEAFF
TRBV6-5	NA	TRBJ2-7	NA	CASSRTDYVYEQYF
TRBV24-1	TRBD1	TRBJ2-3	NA	CATSVGTGTDTQYF
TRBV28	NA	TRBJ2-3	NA	CASSPVGGGRGTSVRYF
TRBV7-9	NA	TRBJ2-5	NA	CASSPTAQETQYF
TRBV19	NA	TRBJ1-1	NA	CASSMGGTEAFF
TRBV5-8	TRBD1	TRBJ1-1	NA	CASSVGQGNTEAFF